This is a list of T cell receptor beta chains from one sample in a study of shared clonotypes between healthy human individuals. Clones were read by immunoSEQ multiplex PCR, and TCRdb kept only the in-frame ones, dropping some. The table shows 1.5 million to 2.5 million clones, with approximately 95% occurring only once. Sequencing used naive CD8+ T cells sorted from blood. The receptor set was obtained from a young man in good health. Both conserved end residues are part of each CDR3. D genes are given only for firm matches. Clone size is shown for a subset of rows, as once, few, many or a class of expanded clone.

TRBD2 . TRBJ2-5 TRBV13 TGTGCCAGCAACGCGGGAGGCGAGGAGACCCAGTACTTC CASNAGGEETQYF
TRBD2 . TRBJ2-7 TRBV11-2 TGTGCCAGCAGCCCAGTAGCGGGGGCAGCATACGAGCAGTACTTC CASSPVAGAAYEQYF
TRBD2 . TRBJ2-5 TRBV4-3 TGCGCCAGCAGCCGGACTAGCGACGGCGAGACCCAGTACTTC CASSRTSDGETQYF
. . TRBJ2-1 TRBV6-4 TGTGCCAGCAGGGAGGACACTTCTTATTACAATGAGCAGTTCTTC CASREDTSYYNEQFF
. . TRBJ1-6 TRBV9 TGTGCCAGCAGCACAGATTTGGATTCACCCCTCCACTTT CASSTDLDSPLHF
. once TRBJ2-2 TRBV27 TGTGCCAGCAGTAGCAGATACACCGGGGAGCTGTTTTTT CASSSRYTGELFF
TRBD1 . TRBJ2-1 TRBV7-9 TGTGCCAGCAGCTTAAATGGCAGGGGGCAGAATGAGCAGTTCTTC CASSLNGRGQNEQFF
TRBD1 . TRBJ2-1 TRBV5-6 TGTGCCAGCAGCTCGGACAGGTCGGCATACAATGAGCAGTTCTTC CASSSDRSAYNEQFF
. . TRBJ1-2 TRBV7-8 TGTGCCAGCAGCCCGGTCGATACAAACTATGGCTACACCTTC CASSPVDTNYGYTF
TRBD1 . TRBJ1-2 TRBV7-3 TGTGCCAGCAGCTTAACAGGGGGCAATGACTATGGCTACACCTTC CASSLTGGNDYGYTF
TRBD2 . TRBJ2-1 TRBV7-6 TGTGCCAGCAGCTTAGAAGGACTAGCGGGAGTGAAGTTCTTC CASSLEGLAGVKFF
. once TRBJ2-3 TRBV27 TGTGCCAGCAGTCACCCGGACTACCCAGATACGCAGTATTTT CASSHPDYPDTQYF
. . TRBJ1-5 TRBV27 TGTGCCAGCAGTGTTGCCCCCGATCAGCCCCAGCATTTT CASSVAPDQPQHF
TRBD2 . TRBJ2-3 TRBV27 TGTGCCAGCAGTCCCGGGACTAGCGGGGGGCAGTATTTT CASSPGTSGGQYF
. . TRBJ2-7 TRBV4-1 TGCGCCAGCAGCCAAGCGATCGGGAGCTCCTACGAGCAGTACTTC CASSQAIGSSYEQYF
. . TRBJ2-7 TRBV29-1 TGCAGCGTTGAAGATCATGGGGGCGAGGCCTACGAGCAGTACTTC CSVEDHGGEAYEQYF
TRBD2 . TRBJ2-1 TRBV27 TGTGCCAGCAGTTCCTCACGCCCGGGGGGGTACAATGAGCAGTTCTTC CASSSSRPGGYNEQFF
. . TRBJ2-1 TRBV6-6 TGTGCCAGCAGTTTCGGATCGGATGAGCAGTTCTTC CASSFGSDEQFF
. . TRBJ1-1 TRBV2 TGTGCCAGCAGCCTACCCACAGAAACCCTGAACACTGAAGCTTTCTTT CASSLPTETLNTEAFF
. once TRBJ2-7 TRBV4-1 TGCGCCAGCATGGGGGATCTCTCCTACGAGCAGTACTTC CASMGDLSYEQYF
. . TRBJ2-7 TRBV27 TGTGCCAGCAGTTTTGCGGGGCCTGGGAACAACGAGCAGTACTTC CASSFAGPGNNEQYF
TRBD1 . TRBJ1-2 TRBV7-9 TGTGCCAGCAGCTCCTCCGGGACAGGGGATAGGGGCTACACCTTC CASSSSGTGDRGYTF
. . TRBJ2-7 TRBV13 TGTGCCAGCAGCTCCGGGACTCCCGAGCAGTACTTC CASSSGTPEQYF
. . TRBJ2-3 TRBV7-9 TGTGCCAGCAGCTTACAAGGAGGCACAGATACGCAGTATTTT CASSLQGGTDTQYF
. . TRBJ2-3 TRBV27 TGTGCCAGCAGTTTCTGGGACACCACAGATACGCAGTATTTT CASSFWDTTDTQYF
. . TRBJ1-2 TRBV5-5 TGTGCCAGCAGCTTTGGGGAGAACTATGGCTACACCTTC CASSFGENYGYTF
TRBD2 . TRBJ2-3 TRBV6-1 TGTGCCAGCAGTGTACTAGCGGGAGTGGGGCCAGATACGCAGTATTTT CASSVLAGVGPDTQYF
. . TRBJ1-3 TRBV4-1 TGCGCCAGCAGCCAATCGGGACCTTCAGCGGGAAACACCATATATTTT CASSQSGPSAGNTIYF
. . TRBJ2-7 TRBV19 TGTGCCAGTAGTATAATGTCTCTCGAGGAGCAGTACTTC CASSIMSLEEQYF